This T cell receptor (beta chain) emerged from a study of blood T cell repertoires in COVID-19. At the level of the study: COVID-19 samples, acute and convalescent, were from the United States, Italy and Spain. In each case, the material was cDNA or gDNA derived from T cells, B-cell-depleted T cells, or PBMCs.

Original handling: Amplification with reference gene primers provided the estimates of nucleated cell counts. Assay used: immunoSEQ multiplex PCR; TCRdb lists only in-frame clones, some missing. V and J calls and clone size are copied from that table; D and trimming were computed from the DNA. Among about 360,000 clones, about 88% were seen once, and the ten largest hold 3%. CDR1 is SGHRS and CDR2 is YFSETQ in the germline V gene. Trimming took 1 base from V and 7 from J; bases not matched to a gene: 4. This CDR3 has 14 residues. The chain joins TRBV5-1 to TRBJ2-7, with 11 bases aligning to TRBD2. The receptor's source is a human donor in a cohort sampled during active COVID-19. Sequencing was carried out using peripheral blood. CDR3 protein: CASSLTSGSDEQYF. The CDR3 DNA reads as TGCGCCAGCAGCTTGACTAGCGGGAGTGATGAGCAGTACTTC. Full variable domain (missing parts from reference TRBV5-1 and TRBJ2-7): KAGVTQTPRYLIKTRGQQVTLSCSPISGHRSVSWYQQTPGQGLQFLFEYFSETQRNKGNFPGRFSGRQFSNSRSEMNVSTLELGDSALYLCASSLTSGSDEQYFGPGTRLTVT.